This T cell receptor (beta chain) was identified in a study of blood T cell repertoires in COVID-19. About the study: There were acute and convalescent COVID-19 samples, and they came from the United States, Italy and Spain. Nucleic acid was either cDNA or gDNA, and it came from T cells, B-cell-depleted T cells, or PBMCs.

The CDR3 contains 16 residues. V lost 0 bases to trimming and J lost 2 bases, with 8 bases between them. In germline, CDR1 is LNHDA, CDR2 SQIVND (reference sequence). In the original workflow: Estimates of nucleated cell counts were drawn from the amplification of reference gene primers. The protocol was immunoSEQ multiplex PCR, while the TCRdb copy is restricted to in-frame clones and leaves out a portion. V, J and clone size reflect that table, while D and trimming were determined from the DNA. This sample has 150,000 to 200,000 clones, with around 87% found just once. Seattle patients were enrolled while actively infected and followed longitudinally.

The specimen sequenced was peripheral blood. This clonotype was sampled from a man in his 60s with COVID-19, enrolled during active disease. The rearrangement joins TRBV19 to TRBJ1-6; no clear D gene. Here the CDR3 DNA reads TGTGCCAGTAGTATAGATCGCAGGCCCTATAATTCACCCCTCCACTTT. Protein: CASSIDRRPYNSPLHF.